This TCR beta chain was sequenced for a study of siplizumab effects on memory and regulatory T cells (dated 2019 in TCRdb). Study-wide context: The study looked at the effect of siplizumab, an anti-CD2 antibody, on alloreactive T-cell subsets in allogeneic mixed lymphocyte reactions made from human PBMCs. Beyond this particular receptor, the publication reports: Roughly 75-95% of proliferating CD4+ or CD8+ clones could not be assigned a naive or memory phenotype. Sequences below about 10^-5 frequency were poorly captured, so only a minor fraction of alloreactive clones could be mapped to unstimulated subsets. Among mappable alloreactive CD4+ clones, an average Treg-derived fraction of approximately 73% was observed with siplizumab, compared with roughly 27% in control reactions. The cumulative frequency of alloreactive sequences that could be traced back to unstimulated CD4+ memory T cells was significantly reduced by siplizumab. The suppressive function of proliferating Tregs from siplizumab cultures was not functionally confirmed. Greater diversity appeared to be present in unstimulated naive T cells than in memory T cells, and a substantial contribution to the alloresponse seemed to be made by naive cells.

Libraries were constructed by the immunoSEQ multiplex PCR assay. The deep sequencing platform assayed about 10^5 TCR templates per sample. Genomic DNA extracted from sorted T cells was used for TCRbeta CDR3 sequencing. The source study handled its data this way. Clonal analysis of TCRbeta CDR3 data was done in the R programming language. Alloreactive CD4+ and CD8+ clones were identified by comparing unstimulated samples to CFSE-low samples taken after the reaction. By matching sequences to the repertoires of sorted unstimulated Treg and non-Treg cells, each alloreactive CD4+ clone was assigned a regulatory or non-regulatory origin. This immuneACCESS table, as held by TCRdb, lists in-frame sequences with V and J called but not all clones. Of the missing ones, under half trace to an unresolved V gene in checked studies; the others have no known cause. V and J calls and clone size are as listed in that table; D and trimming were resolved from the DNA. In this sample the table shows 87,000 or so clones, approximately 95% of which occur a single time. Clones ranked in the top ten supply 0.3% of the sample.

Sorted unstimulated T cells and proliferating T cells recovered from mixed lymphocyte reactions were subjected to TCRbeta CDR3 sequencing. Fresh whole blood from about ten HLA-typed healthy donors served as the source for isolating PBMCs. Unstimulated CD4+ non-regulatory T cells were FACS-sorted to map the origin of alloreactive clones. The germline V gene (reference sequence) provides CDR1 MNHNY and CDR2 SVGAGI. V trim: 6 bases; J trim: 2 bases; unmatched bases: 5. The CDR3 contains 15 residues, cysteine and phenylalanine counted. The CDR3 DNA has 45 bases and is translated from base 1. A remark on this clone: Its target antigen remains unknown. Base qualities are not provided; no much larger clone lies one nucleotide away.

The V and J genes are TRBV6-6 and TRBJ2-5; 11 central bases correspond to TRBD2. This TCR derives from a human donor in good health. Sequenced material: non-Treg CD4+ T cells sorted from blood. The meaning of the sample's cell subset or site label: FACS-sorted unstimulated CD4+ non-regulatory T cells. In nucleotide form, the sequence is TGTGCCAGCAGCAGACTAGCGGGAATACAAGAGACCCAGTACTTC. It codes for CASSRLAGIQETQYF.